A selection of T cell receptor beta chains follows, all from one sample in a study of blood T cell repertoires in COVID-19. Method: immunoSEQ multiplex PCR; TCRdb's copy keeps in-frame clones and lacks some. The sample has 75,000 to 85,000 clones; approximately 84% are singletons. The material sequenced was peripheral blood. Receptor source: a man between 60 and 75 years old with COVID-19, enrolled during active disease. The CDR3 runs from the conserved cysteine through the conserved F or W. The order of the fields is V gene, D gene, clone size, J gene, CDR3 protein, CDR3 DNA. D genes are given only for firm matches. Clone size is not always given. Where it is, it says once, few, many or a class for expanded clones.

>TRBV6-5|TRBD1|.|TRBJ2-7
CASSPGTATFYEQYF
TGTGCCAGCAGTCCCGGGACAGCAACCTTTTACGAGCAGTACTTC
>TRBV7-9|.|few|TRBJ2-1
CASSPNRGASLNEQFF
TGTGCCAGCAGCCCAAACCGGGGGGCTTCTCTCAATGAGCAGTTCTTC
>TRBV19|.|.|TRBJ2-2
CASSIGRKGQGTGELFF
TGTGCCAGTAGTATAGGAAGAAAGGGGCAGGGCACCGGGGAGCTGTTTTTT
>TRBV18|TRBD1|.|TRBJ1-1
CASSQTGGNTEAFF
TGTGCCAGCTCACAAACAGGGGGGAACACTGAAGCTTTCTTT
>TRBV7-9|.|.|TRBJ2-3
CASSLGRGAITDTQYF
TGTGCCAGCAGCTTGGGTCGGGGGGCGATAACAGATACGCAGTATTTT
>TRBV25-1|.|.|TRBJ1-4
CASSPEAATNEKLFF
TGTGCCAGCAGTCCGGAGGCCGCAACTAATGAAAAACTGTTTTTT
>TRBV28|.|.|TRBJ2-3
CASGRFASSVSDTQYF
TGTGCCAGCGGCCGTTTCGCTAGCTCGGTATCAGATACGCAGTATTTT
>TRBV2|TRBD2|few|TRBJ2-2
CASSVWLADTGELFF
TGTGCCAGCAGTGTTTGGCTAGCGGACACCGGGGAGCTGTTTTTT
>TRBV6-5|.|.|TRBJ1-3
CASRRGGATGNTIYF
TGTGCCAGCCGACGAGGGGGGGCTACTGGAAACACCATATATTTT
>TRBV7-9|TRBD2|.|TRBJ2-2
CASSLGRLAGLDTGELFF
TGTGCCAGCAGCTTGGGTCGACTAGCGGGACTAGACACCGGGGAGCTGTTTTTT
>TRBV20-1|TRBD1|.|TRBJ2-2
CSASSGTGNLGEVRELFF
TGCAGTGCTAGTTCCGGGACAGGGAACCTGGGGGAGGTCCGGGAGCTGTTTTTT
>TRBV5-4|TRBD1|.|TRBJ1-1
CASSLGTGANTEAFF
TGTGCCAGCAGCTTAGGGACAGGGGCCAACACTGAAGCTTTCTTT
>TRBV9|TRBD1|.|TRBJ2-7
CASSAGQLSSYEQYF
TGTGCCAGCAGCGCGGGACAGTTGAGCTCCTACGAGCAGTACTTC
>TRBV6-1|.|.|TRBJ1-6
CASSEFETGPYNSPLHF
TGTGCCAGCAGTGAATTCGAGACAGGCCCCTATAATTCACCCCTCCACTTT
>TRBV24-1|.|.|TRBJ1-2
CATSEGSYGYTF
TGTGCCACCAGTGAAGGGAGCTATGGCTACACCTTC
>TRBV19|.|.|TRBJ2-2
CASSIDLTAANTGELFF
TGTGCCAGTAGTATAGATCTTACAGCTGCGAACACCGGGGAGCTGTTTTTT
>TRBV6-6|TRBD1|.|TRBJ1-1
CASIQGGNTEAFF
TGTGCCAGCATCCAGGGGGGGAACACTGAAGCTTTCTTT
>TRBV11-3|TRBD2|.|TRBJ2-1
CASSLGRTSGSYNEQFF
TGTGCCAGCAGCTTAGGCCGGACTAGCGGGTCCTACAATGAGCAGTTCTTC
>TRBV12-5|.|.|TRBJ2-2
CASGLSTGTLPTGELFF
TGTGCTAGTGGTTTGAGTACCGGGACACTACCCACCGGGGAGCTGTTTTTT
>TRBV12-3/TRBV12-4|TRBD1|.|TRBJ1-1
CASKRQGYTEAFF
TGTGCCAGCAAGAGACAGGGGTACACTGAAGCTTTCTTT
>TRBV2|.|.|TRBJ1-4
CASRIRSDEKLFF
TGTGCCAGCAGGATAAGGAGCGATGAAAAACTGTTTTTT
>TRBV6-5|.|.|TRBJ1-2
CASSWAHGYTF
TGTGCCAGCTCATGGGCCCATGGCTACACCTTC
>TRBV6-4|.|once|TRBJ1-4
CASSGTGLPNEKLFF
TGTGCCAGCAGCGGAACAGGGTTACCTAATGAAAAACTGTTTTTT
>TRBV30|.|.|TRBJ1-4
CAWSVGGTFEKLFF
TGTGCCTGGAGTGTAGGAGGGACCTTCGAAAAACTGTTTTTT
>TRBV10-3|.|.|TRBJ2-6
CAISEGGYGGANVLTF
TGTGCCATCAGTGAGGGAGGGTACGGTGGGGCCAACGTCCTGACTTTC
>TRBV6-5|.|.|TRBJ2-1
CASSARGKSYNEQFF
TGTGCCAGCTCTGCCCGAGGGAAAAGCTACAATGAGCAGTTCTTC
>TRBV30|.|.|TRBJ1-2
CAWSVQQGGGYTF
TGTGCCTGGAGTGTACAGCAGGGAGGTGGCTACACCTTC
>TRBV28|.|.|TRBJ1-1
CASILASGSTEAFF
TGTGCCAGCATCCTAGCGTCAGGGAGCACTGAAGCTTTCTTT
>TRBV2|TRBD2|.|TRBJ2-1
CASRPSTSGSSEQFF
TGTGCCAGCAGGCCTTCGACTAGCGGGAGCAGTGAGCAGTTCTTC
>TRBV30|TRBD2|.|TRBJ2-3
CAWSPGLASTDTQYF
TGTGCCTGGAGCCCGGGACTAGCCTCCACAGATACGCAGTATTTT
>TRBV18|.|.|TRBJ2-5
CASSPPEQATQYF
TGTGCCAGCTCACCACCGGAACAGGCGACCCAGTACTTC
>TRBV11-2|.|.|TRBJ1-1
CASSLEVLRVTEAFF
TGTGCCAGCAGCTTAGAGGTTCTCCGGGTCACTGAAGCTTTCTTT
>TRBV2|.|few|TRBJ2-4
CASSEGIWLAKNIQYF
TGTGCCAGCAGTGAAGGTATATGGCTAGCCAAAAACATTCAGTACTTC
>TRBV5-1|.|.|TRBJ2-7
CASSFSGNYEQYF
TGCGCCAGCAGCTTTTCGGGGAACTACGAGCAGTACTTC
>TRBV7-3|.|.|TRBJ1-6
CASSRDGRPYNSPLHF
TGTGCCAGCAGCCGAGACGGGAGGCCCTATAATTCACCCCTCCACTTT
>TRBV27|.|.|TRBJ2-5
CASRRGTLETQYF
TGTGCCAGCAGGCGCGGGACCCTCGAGACCCAGTACTTC
>TRBV3-1/TRBV3-2|TRBD2|.|TRBJ2-3
CASSQAAGGSTDTQYF
TGTGCCAGCAGCCAAGCTGCGGGGGGATCCACAGATACGCAGTATTTT
>TRBV5-1|.|.|TRBJ2-1
CASSSPTRSDNEQFF
TGCGCCAGCAGCTCCCCGACAAGATCAGACAATGAGCAGTTCTTC
>TRBV24-1|.|once|TRBJ1-2
CATSDPAGAGGYTF
TGTGCCACCAGTGACCCTGCGGGCGCTGGGGGCTACACCTTC
>TRBV11-3|TRBD2|.|TRBJ2-2
CASSQAGGDTGELFF
TGTGCCAGCAGTCAGGCGGGAGGGGACACCGGGGAGCTGTTTTTT
>TRBV5-5|TRBD1|.|TRBJ1-4
CASSPGTGDEKLFF
TGTGCCAGCAGCCCCGGGACAGGGGACGAAAAACTGTTTTTT